This T cell receptor beta chain comes out of a study of T-cell reconstitution after alpha-beta-depleted transplantation in children. Regarding the study as a whole: At the one-year point after transplant, T-cell counts and TCRbeta diversity were found to come mostly from T cells that had been newly produced.

A library of TCRbeta sequences, prepared with unique molecular identifiers, was generated. MiXCR, applied by TCRdb to the PCR reads, yields one record per CDR3 protein. This sample has 670,000 or so distinct CDR3 sequences, with about an eighth found just once. CDR1 and CDR2 (germline): LGHNA, YNFKEQ. Trimming left V 3 bases short and J 1 base short, with 12 bases between. The CDR3 is made up of 15 amino acids. This clonotype was seen ten or more times. Its antigen is still unknown. Sequences were derived from PBMCs, sampled before TCRalphabeta/CD19-depleted stem cell transplant. This receptor was identified in a girl aged 2-10 years with congenital amegakaryocytic thrombocytopenia, due to receive a stem cell transplant. The chain uses TRBV4-2 and TRBJ1-1; D unclear. In DNA, the CDR3 is TGTGCCAGCAGCCAGAAAATGGAGGGGAACACTGAAGCTTTCTTT. Residues: CASSQKMEGNTEAFF.